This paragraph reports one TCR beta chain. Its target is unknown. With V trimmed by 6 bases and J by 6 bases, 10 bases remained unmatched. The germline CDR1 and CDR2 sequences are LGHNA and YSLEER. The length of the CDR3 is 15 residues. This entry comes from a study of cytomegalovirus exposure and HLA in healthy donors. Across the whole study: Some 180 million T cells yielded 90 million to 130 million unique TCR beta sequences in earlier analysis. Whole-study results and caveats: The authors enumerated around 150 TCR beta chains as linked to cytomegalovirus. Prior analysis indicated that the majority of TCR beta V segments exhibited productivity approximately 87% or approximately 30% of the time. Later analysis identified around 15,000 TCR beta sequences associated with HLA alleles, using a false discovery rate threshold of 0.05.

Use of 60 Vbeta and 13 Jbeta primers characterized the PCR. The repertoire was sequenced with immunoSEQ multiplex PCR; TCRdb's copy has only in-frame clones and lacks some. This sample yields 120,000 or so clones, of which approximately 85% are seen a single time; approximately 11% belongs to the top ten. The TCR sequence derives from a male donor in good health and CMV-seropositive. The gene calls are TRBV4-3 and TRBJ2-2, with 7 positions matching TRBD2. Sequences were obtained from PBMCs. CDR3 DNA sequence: TGCGCCAGCAGTAGCACAACTGGGAGGGCCGGGGAGCTGTTTTTT. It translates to CASSSTTGRAGELFF.